This passage covers 32 T cell receptor beta chains from one sample sequenced in a study of T cell responses to AZD1222 COVID-19 vaccine. TCRdb keeps only in-frame clones here, not all; method: immunoSEQ multiplex PCR. The sample records more than 90,000 clones, around nine tenths being singletons. The input for sequencing was peripheral blood, taken on day 0 of AZD1222 vaccination. The receptors shown here come from an adult in good health.

The rearrangement links TRBV12-3 or TRBV12-4 to TRBJ2-3, with 10 bases aligning to TRBD1. This CDR3 spans 13 amino acids. J lost 10 bases, V lost 5 bases, and 6 bases had no gene match. The CDR3 loop reads CASSAGTGAAQYF. DNA of the CDR3: TGTGCCAGCAGTGCCGGGACAGGGGCAGCGCAGTATTTT.

The chain combines TRBV4-1 with TRBJ1-4; possible D gene TRBD1, 6 bases. The CDR3 length is 15 residues. The V end was cut by 1 base, the J end by 6 bases, with 12 bases between. In germline, CDR1 is MGHRA, CDR2 YSYEKL. In nucleotides, the CDR3 is TGCGCCAGCAGCCAAGTAAAGGGGGGCGATGAAAAACTGTTTTTT. Its protein is CASSQVKGGDEKLFF.

The rearrangement links TRBV19 to TRBJ2-7; perhaps D is TRBD1 or TRBD2 (5 bases each). Germline CDR1 is LNHDA and CDR2 is SQIVND (reference sequence). The CDR3 consists of 14 residues. Trimming pared 5 bases from V and 0 bases from J, leaving 11 bases between. CDR3 nucleotide sequence: TGTGCCAGTAGTCCGGGACCGGCCTCCTACGAGCAGTACTTC. Translating gives CASSPGPASYEQYF.

This sequence joins TRBV27 and TRBJ2-3, with a tentative D call TRBD1 (5 bases). V was trimmed by 6 bases and J by 6 bases, leaving 22 bases between them. CDR1 and CDR2 from the germline V gene are MNHEY and SMNVEV (reference sequence). The length of the CDR3 is 16 residues. CDR3 sequence reads: CASSLYQGTSVDTQYF. As DNA, the CDR3 is TGTGCCAGCAGCCTCTATCAGGGTACATCGGTCGATACGCAGTATTTT.

The V call is TRBV18, the J call TRBJ2-7; TRBD2 might be the D (6 bases). Germline V gene data show CDR1 as KGHSH and CDR2 as LQKENI. Trimming removed 6 bases at V and 6 bases at J, with 12 bases between. CDR3 length: 12 residues. CDR3 sequence reads: CASSLLASEQYF. CDR3 bases: TGTGCCAGCTCGCTACTAGCTAGCGAGCAGTACTTC. Filled out from reference TRBV18 and TRBJ2-7, the complete variable domain reads NAGVMQNPRHLVRRRGQEARLRCSPMKGHSHVYWYRQLPEEGLKFMVYLQKENIIDESGMPKERFSAEFPKEGPSILRIQQVVRGDSAAYFCASSLLASEQYFGPGTRLTVT.

The rearrangement links TRBV12-5 to TRBJ2-2, with D tentatively TRBD2 (7 bases). CDR3 length: 16 residues. Germline V lookup: CDR1 LGHNT, CDR2 FRNRAP. Trimming pared 1 base from V and 5 bases from J, leaving 14 bases between. CDR3 residues: CASGLDLGGRTGELFF. In nucleotides, the CDR3 is TGTGCTAGTGGTTTGGACCTCGGGGGGCGAACCGGGGAGCTGTTTTTT.

This sequence joins TRBV2 and TRBJ2-5, with TRBD2 matching over 16 bases. The CDR3 spans 16 residues. Germline CDR1 and CDR2: SNHLY and FYNNEI. Trimming took 5 bases from V and 5 from J; bases not matched to a gene: 5. CDR3 coding DNA: TGTGCCAGCAGTCCCGGGACTAGCGGGGGGGCGGAGACCCAGTACTTC. It is translated as CASSPGTSGGAETQYF.

V is TRBV2 and J is TRBJ2-1; 7 nucleotides match TRBD1. The V gene end was trimmed by 5 bases and the J gene end by 6 bases; junction bases not matched to a gene: 7. The CDR3 is 14 amino acids. In germline, CDR1 is SNHLY, CDR2 FYNNEI. This CDR3 reads CASSWTGQINEQFF. The CDR3 nucleotides are TGTGCCAGCAGTTGGACAGGACAAATCAATGAGCAGTTCTTC.

This clone was recorded once. The CDR3 nucleotides are TGTGCCAGTAGTATAGAAGGGGACAGGGGCTACGAGCAGTACTTC. Encoded protein: CASSIEGDRGYEQYF. This chain uses TRBV19 with TRBJ2-7, with 10 nucleotides matching TRBD1. The CDR3 consists of 15 residues. V lost 0 bases and J lost 3; bases outside the gene matches: 2. Germline V lookup: CDR1 LNHDA, CDR2 SQIVND (reference sequence).

This rearrangement joins TRBV7-8 to TRBJ1-5; no firm D call. The CDR3 loop spans 14 amino acids. Per the germline V gene, CDR1 is SGHVS and CDR2 is FQNEAQ. With 5 bases removed from V and 5 bases from J, the gap between germline ends came to 13 bases. CDR3: CASSPGRADQPQHF. CDR3 coding DNA: TGTGCCAGCAGCCCCGGGAGGGCCGATCAGCCCCAGCATTTT.

The rearrangement links TRBV6-1 to TRBJ2-2; 11 bases fit TRBD2. The CDR3 length is 16 residues. Germline loops: CDR1 MNHNS, CDR2 SASEGT. J gave up 4 bases and V 4 bases, and 5 bases lay outside the gene matches. The CDR3 loop is CASSATSGAGTGELFF. In DNA form, the CDR3 reads TGTGCCAGCAGTGCGACTAGCGGGGCGGGCACCGGGGAGCTGTTTTTT.

This clone was seen a few times. Other nucleotide sequences from this sample produce the same CDR3. This chain's CDR3 is CASSEHESTDTQYF. DNA for the CDR3: TGTGCCAGCAGTGAACACGAAAGCACAGATACGCAGTATTTT. The chain uses TRBV6-1 and TRBJ2-3; D is unclear. The V end lost 2 bases, the J end lost 0 bases, and 6 bases lay between the germline ends. CDR3 size: 14 residues. Germline CDR1 is MNHNS and CDR2 is SASEGT.

The chain has TRBV10-2 and TRBJ1-3; D not resolved. Germline V gene data show CDR1 as WSHSY and CDR2 as SAAADI. V lost 2 bases and J 3 bases, leaving 14 bases between the germline ends. The CDR3 totals 16 residues. The CDR3 spells CASSEARFVRGNTIYF. CDR3 DNA: TGCGCCAGCAGTGAGGCCCGGTTTGTGCGTGGAAACACCATATATTTT.

J is TRBJ1-1 and V is TRBV4-1, with D perhaps matching TRBD1 (5 bases). The ends were cut back, 1 base at V and 0 bases at J, with 12 bases in the middle. CDR3 length equals 16 residues. Germline V gene data show CDR1 as MGHRA and CDR2 as YSYEKL. CDR3 sequence: CASSQVEGRVNTEAFF. In DNA, the CDR3 is TGCGCCAGCAGCCAAGTCGAGGGGCGGGTGAACACTGAAGCTTTCTTT.

This chain uses TRBV27 with TRBJ2-3; the match to TRBD1 covers 8 bases. Trimming cost V 5 bases and J 1 base; bases outside gene matches: 8. The CDR3 loop spans 16 amino acids. Per the germline V gene, CDR1 is MNHEY and CDR2 is SMNVEV (reference sequence). The CDR3 spells CASSHQQGEGTDTQYF. The CDR3 nucleotides read TGTGCCAGCAGTCACCAACAGGGGGAAGGCACAGATACGCAGTATTTT.

This chain connects TRBV19 to TRBJ2-1; D perhaps matches TRBD2 (6 bases). Germline loops: CDR1 LNHDA, CDR2 SQIVND (reference sequence). The CDR3 covers 15 residues. V dropped 3 bases and J dropped 2 bases, with 11 bases sitting between them. CDR3 in DNA: TGTGCCAGTAGTATGAGCCTAGCGACCTACAATGAGCAGTTCTTC. This translates into CASSMSLATYNEQFF.

The chain combines TRBV29-1 with TRBJ1-1; unclear D gene. The CDR3 runs to 19 residues. V lost 3 bases and J lost 4, with 30 bases in between. Looked up from germline, CDR1 is SQVTM and CDR2 is ANQGSEA. CDR3 sequence reads: CSVDGPEDPVTAWSTEAFF. The CDR3 DNA reads as TGCAGCGTTGATGGTCCGGAAGATCCGGTTACGGCGTGGTCCACTGAAGCTTTCTTT.

This chain connects TRBV6-1 to TRBJ1-3, with D unclear. V gave up 3 bases and J gave up 0 bases, with 9 bases separating them. Germline V CDR1 and CDR2: MNHNS, SASEGT. The CDR3 totals 15 residues. In DNA form, the CDR3 reads TGTGCCAGCAGTGACAGCCCGAGCTCTGGAAACACCATATATTTT. Residues: CASSDSPSSGNTIYF.

The CDR3 region has the DNA TGTGCCAGCAGTGAAGGACAGAACTATCAGCCCCAGCATTTT. It translates to CASSEGQNYQPQHF. The rearrangement joins TRBV6-1 to TRBJ1-5; weak D call: TRBD1 (5 bases). V shed 1 base and J shed 5 bases, with 9 bases lying between them. Looked up from germline, CDR1 is MNHNS and CDR2 is SASEGT. This CDR3 has 14 residues.

The V gene is TRBV3-1 (or the pseudogene TRBV3-2), the J gene TRBJ1-1; D may be TRBD1 (6 bases). Per germline, CDR1 LGHDT and CDR2 YNNKEL (reference sequence). Trimming shortened V by 2 bases and J by 4 bases, and 11 bases separated the two germline ends. The CDR3 runs to 14 residues. CDR3 in DNA: TGTGCCAGCAGCCAATATGTAGGGGGCACTGAAGCTTTCTTT. Its translation: CASSQYVGGTEAFF.

This clone was seen only a few times. The chain employs TRBV20-1 and TRBJ2-1; D gene unclear. V shed 2 bases and J shed 6 bases, with 2 bases lying between them. The germline V gene has CDR1 DFQATT and CDR2 SNEGSKA (reference sequence). This CDR3 comprises 10 residues. CDR3 loop: CSARRNEQFF. DNA for the CDR3: TGCAGTGCTAGACGCAATGAGCAGTTCTTC.

Only one count was recorded for this clone. This chain links TRBV6-1 with TRBJ1-2; maybe TRBD1 (6 bases). The CDR3 is 14 residues long. Trimming shortened V by 3 bases and J by 3 bases, and 11 bases separated the two germline ends. Per germline, CDR1 MNHNS and CDR2 SASEGT. CDR3 region: CASSEGPGDYGYTF. CDR3 nucleotide sequence: TGTGCCAGCAGTGAGGGTCCAGGGGACTATGGCTACACCTTC.

This sequence joins TRBV9 and TRBJ1-3; 7 nucleotides line up with TRBD1. Per the germline V gene, CDR1 is SGDLS and CDR2 is YYNGEE. Unmatched junction bases numbered 7, after V lost 0 bases and J lost 1 base. The CDR3 loop spans 17 amino acids. The DNA of the CDR3 is TGTGCCAGCAGCGTAGCAGGGACAGCGGGATCTGGAAACACCATATATTTT. It yields the protein CASSVAGTAGSGNTIYF.

The V and J genes are TRBV28 and TRBJ1-1, with unresolved D. The V gene lost 6 bases and the J gene lost 4 bases, with 12 bases spanning the gap. The V gene's germline CDR1 is MDHEN and CDR2 SYDVKM. The CDR3 extends over 13 amino acids. This CDR3 reads CASSRTWGTEAFF. In DNA form, the CDR3 reads TGTGCCAGCAGCCGAACTTGGGGCACTGAAGCTTTCTTT.

This rearrangement joins TRBV29-1 to TRBJ2-5; 7 nucleotides agree with TRBD2. Germline V gene sequence: CDR1 SQVTM, CDR2 ANQGSEA. CDR3 length: 16 amino acids. V gave up 7 bases and J gave up 2 bases; unmatched junction bases: 16. The CDR3 DNA follows: TGCAGCGCCGTAGGCCTAGCGGAATATATTCAAGAGACCCAGTACTTC. It codes for CSAVGLAEYIQETQYF.

The J gene is TRBJ1-6, the V gene TRBV28; perhaps TRBD1 as D (5 bases). The CDR3 extends over 18 amino acids. Germline lookup yields CDR1 MDHEN and CDR2 SYDVKM. The V gene lost 8 bases and the J gene lost 1 base, with 21 bases spanning the gap. The CDR3 sequence: CASRRYDGGWSYNSPLHF. The CDR3 nucleotides are TGTGCCAGCCGAAGGTATGACGGGGGATGGTCCTATAATTCACCCCTCCACTTT.

This chain connects TRBV7-8 to TRBJ1-2, with 7 bases matching TRBD1. The CDR3 is 13 residues long. V shed 3 bases, J shed 5 bases, and the junction held 3 bases outside the gene matches. Germline values: CDR1 SGHVS, CDR2 FQNEAQ. The DNA of the CDR3 is TGTGCCAGCAGCTTGGGGACAGCGTATGGCTACACCTTC. Encoded protein: CASSLGTAYGYTF.

This rearrangement joins TRBV7-2 to TRBJ1-2; perhaps TRBD1 as D (5 bases). Trimming left V 0 bases short and J 7 bases short, with 15 bases between. The germline CDR1 and CDR2 sequences are SGHTA and FQGNSA. This CDR3 contains 15 residues. The DNA of the CDR3 is TGTGCCAGCAGCTTAGCGTCCCCGGGGCAGCGTGGCTACACCTTC. Protein product: CASSLASPGQRGYTF.

The genes are TRBV3-1 (or the pseudogene TRBV3-2) and TRBJ2-1; 7 nucleotides match TRBD1. The CDR3 has 12 residues. V gave up 6 bases and J gave up 9 bases; unmatched junction bases: 5. CDR1 LGHDT and CDR2 YNNKEL come from the germline V gene (reference sequence). CDR3 sequence: CASSQQGTEQFF. CDR3 DNA sequence: TGTGCCAGCAGTCAACAGGGGACTGAGCAGTTCTTC.

This chain connects TRBV6-5 to TRBJ1-3, with 7 bases matching TRBD1. Per germline, CDR1 MNHEY and CDR2 SVGAGI. Trimming removed 7 bases from V and 2 bases from J; junction bases left unmatched: 5. CDR3 length: 14 residues. The DNA of the CDR3 is TGTGCCAGCAAGAGACAGGGTACTGGAAACACCATATATTTT. Translating gives CASKRQGTGNTIYF.

V and J are TRBV5-1 and TRBJ2-7, with 14 bases that match TRBD2. The CDR3 is 18 residues long. J was trimmed by 6 bases and V by 2 bases; bases with no gene match: 13. Germline V gene sequence: CDR1 SGHRS, CDR2 YFSETQ. This CDR3 reads CASSLTGLAGGRRGEQYF. CDR3 sequence (DNA): TGCGCCAGCAGCTTAACCGGACTAGCGGGGGGCCGTAGGGGCGAGCAGTACTTC.

J is TRBJ1-1 and V is TRBV4-1, with TRBD1 matching over 7 bases. J lost 1 base, V lost 1 base, and 6 bases had no gene match. The CDR3 length is 16 residues. Germline V gene lookup returns CDR1 MGHRA and CDR2 YSYEKL. The DNA of the CDR3 is TGCGCCAGCAGCCAAGTTAGGAACAGGGGGAACACTGAAGCTTTCTTT. Protein: CASSQVRNRGNTEAFF.